This T cell receptor (beta chain) was sequenced in a study of cytomegalovirus exposure and HLA in healthy donors. On this clone: No antigen is known for it.

Study outcomes and limitations: In a later analysis, HLA-associated TCR beta chains were more clonally expanded than equally common others. An analysis was carried out later, and it reportedly showed fewer N-insertions in an Asian-associated ancestry cluster than the approximately 670-donor mean.

The PCR made use of 60 Vbeta and 13 Jbeta primers. Produced via immunoSEQ multiplex PCR; TCRdb's table is partial and in-frame only. Here the sample spans some 94,000 clones, around 70% being singletons. Nominal health characterized the donors when sampled, though unrecorded immune exposures were likely. The CDR3 consists of 16 residues. Germline CDR1 is SGHTA and CDR2 is FQGTGA. V was cut by 3 bases and J by 2 bases, with 15 bases left in between. The sequence came from a man between 50 and 59 years old in good health and CMV-seronegative. The chain has TRBV7-3 and TRBJ2-3; perhaps TRBD2 as D (5 bases). The sequenced material came from PBMCs. CDR3 DNA: TGTGCCAGCAGCTTGCTAGCCCCCTCCTCCACAGATACGCAGTATTTT. As protein: CASSLLAPSSTDTQYF.